A single sample gave rise to the 18 T cell receptor beta chains below, sequenced in a study of shared clonotypes between healthy human individuals (dated by TCRdb to the early 2020s). The receptor library was made with the immunoSEQ multiplex PCR assay. This immuneACCESS table, as held by TCRdb, lists in-frame sequences with V and J called but not all clones. Of the missing ones, under half trace to an unresolved V gene in checked studies; the others have no known cause. The sample records about half a million clones, around 80% of which are singletons. Of the sample, around 13% is held by the ten largest clones. Sequencing was performed on PBMCs. Every receptor here comes from a middle-aged woman in good health. Some clones in this sample may be carry-over from other donors' samples.

This chain links TRBV18 with TRBJ2-2; D ambiguous. Germline-derived CDR1 and CDR2 are KGHSH and LQKENI. Trimming removed 2 bases from V and 6 bases from J, with 1 base in between. The CDR3 is 11 residues long. CDR3: CASSPAGELFF. The CDR3 region has the DNA TGTGCCAGCTCACCAGCCGGGGAGCTGTTTTTT.

The rearrangement joins TRBV4-1 to TRBJ1-1; no reliable D call. This CDR3 is 14 amino acids long. Germline V CDR1 and CDR2: MGHRA, YSYEKL. Trimming took 2 bases from V and 3 from J, leaving 10 bases between them. The CDR3 DNA follows: TGCGCCAGCAGCCAATTCTCTCGGGACACTGAAGCTTTCTTT. Translating gives CASSQFSRDTEAFF.

About this clone: A much larger clone sits a single nucleotide away, making a read error possible. This sequence joins TRBV11-2 and TRBJ2-2; possibly TRBD1 for D (6 bases). V lost 6 bases to trimming and J lost 1 base, with 12 bases between them. This CDR3 contains 15 residues. The germline V gene encodes CDR1 SGHAT and CDR2 FQNNGV. As DNA, the CDR3 is TGTGCCAGCAGATTGGGACAATTGAACACCGGGGAGCTGTTTTTT. Residues: CASRLGQLNTGELFF.

A single count supports this clone. The rearrangement links TRBV4-3 to TRBJ2-5, with D uncertain. The J call is doubtful: the DNA matches TRBJ2-7 better. The CDR3 has 13 residues. Germline assignment: CDR1 LGHNA and CDR2 YSLEER. CDR3 protein: CASSQVGGYEQYF. CDR3 coding DNA: TGCGCCAGCAGCCAAGTAGGTGGCTACGAGCAGTACTTC.

This clone showed up just once. The CDR3 DNA reads as TGTGCCACCAGCCCCCGTCTGGTACAAGAGACCCAGTACTTC. It encodes CATSPRLVQETQYF. The V call is TRBV15, the J call TRBJ2-5; D is undetermined. This CDR3 has 14 amino acids. Per the germline V gene, CDR1 is LNHNV and CDR2 is YYDKDF (reference sequence). V was trimmed by 5 bases and J by 2 bases, leaving 12 bases between them.

The CDR3 DNA sequence: TGTGCCAGCAGCGAGGCGGGTGTGAACACTGAAGCTTTCTTT. This gives the protein CASSEAGVNTEAFF. This chain joins TRBV7-9 and TRBJ1-1; D unclear. V was trimmed by 5 bases and J by 0 bases, leaving 10 bases between them. The germline V gene has CDR1 SEHNR and CDR2 FQNEAQ (reference sequence). This CDR3 has 14 amino acids.

A word on this clone: A single base is all that separates this from a far larger clone, so a read error is likely. The sample has other DNA sequences that encode this CDR3 too. The chain joins TRBV15 to TRBJ1-1; D unresolved. This CDR3 has 12 amino acids. Per germline, CDR1 LNHNV and CDR2 YYDKDF (reference sequence). Between the trimmed V and J ends, which lost 3 bases and 3 bases, there was a span of 5 bases. The CDR3 loop reads CATSRGYTEAFF. CDR3 sequence (DNA): TGTGCCACCAGCAGGGGATACACTGAAGCTTTCTTT.

Turning to this clone: Within the sample, other DNA sequences also encode this same CDR3. V gene TRBV28 combines with J gene TRBJ2-3; D is ambiguous. The germline gives CDR1 MDHEN, CDR2 SYDVKM. This CDR3 is built from 12 residues. Trimming cost V 4 bases and J 6 bases, with 8 bases left between them. The CDR3 region has the DNA TGTGCCAGCAGTTCCAATTCCGATACGCAGTATTTT. This translates into CASSSNSDTQYF.

This clone was recorded only once. V is TRBV9 and J is TRBJ2-3; 8 nucleotides line up with TRBD1. V lost 4 bases, J lost 0 bases, and 7 bases stayed unmatched. The CDR3 is 16 residues long. Germline V CDR1 and CDR2: SGDLS, YYNGEE. CDR3 sequence reads: CASSSRTGLSTDTQYF. Written as DNA, the CDR3 is TGTGCCAGCAGCTCCCGGACAGGGTTGAGCACAGATACGCAGTATTTT.

V and J are TRBV19 and TRBJ2-6; D call uncertain. This CDR3 spans 15 amino acids. The V gene lost 3 bases and the J gene lost 4 bases, with 10 bases spanning the gap. Germline assignment: CDR1 LNHDA and CDR2 SQIVND (reference sequence). Written as DNA, the CDR3 is TGTGCCAGTAGTATTCCGCTGAACGGGGCCAACGTCCTGACTTTC. Translation gives CASSIPLNGANVLTF.

The chain uses TRBV7-9 and TRBJ1-4, with 7 nucleotides matching TRBD1. The CDR3 contains 14 residues. Unmatched junction bases numbered 7, after V lost 7 bases and J lost 5 bases. Looked up from germline, CDR1 is SEHNR and CDR2 is FQNEAQ (reference sequence). The CDR3 reads CASKRDSQNEKLFF. For the CDR3, the DNA is TGTGCCAGCAAACGGGACAGCCAAAATGAAAAACTGTTTTTT.

The chain employs TRBV7-9 and TRBJ2-5; tentative D call: TRBD2 (6 bases). V dropped 7 bases and J dropped 2 bases, with 14 bases sitting between them. The length of the CDR3 is 14 residues. In germline, CDR1 is SEHNR, CDR2 FQNEAQ (reference sequence). CDR3 nucleotides: TGTGCCAGCACCGTCCTTGGGGGGCAAGAGACCCAGTACTTC. Its translation is CASTVLGGQETQYF. Based on the CDR3 plus reference TRBV7-9 and TRBJ2-5, the full variable domain is DTGVSQNPRHKITKRGQNVTFRCDPISEHNRLYWYRQTLGQGPEFLTYFQNEAQLEKSRLLSDRFSAERPKGSFSTLEIQRTEQGDSAMYLCASTVLGGQETQYFGPGTRLLVL.

The V and J genes are TRBV11-3 and TRBJ2-7; D assignment may be TRBD1 or TRBD2 (6 bases each). V shed 2 bases and J shed 1 base, with 9 bases lying between them. CDR1 is SGHNT, CDR2 YENEEA, per germline. This CDR3 region has 14 residues. CDR3 amino acids: CASSLQGTSYEQYF. The CDR3 DNA reads as TGTGCCAGCAGCTTACAGGGGACTTCCTACGAGCAGTACTTC.

The chain is built from TRBV2 and TRBJ1-1, with no clear D. Germline CDR1 is SNHLY and CDR2 is FYNNEI. The CDR3 runs 12 residues. V lost 5 bases, J lost 1 base, and 5 bases lay in between. CDR3 sequence: CASSKENTEAFF. Here the CDR3 DNA reads TGTGCCAGCAGTAAGGAGAACACTGAAGCTTTCTTT. The full variable domain, with the rest looked up from reference TRBV2 and TRBJ1-1, is EPEVTQTPSHQVTQMGQEVILRCVPISNHLYFYWYRQILGQKVEFLVSFYNNEISEKSEIFDDQFSVERPDGSNFTLKIRSTKLEDSAMYFCASSKENTEAFFGQGTRLTVV.

The V gene is TRBV5-8, the J gene TRBJ2-5; D is possibly TRBD1 (6 bases). The CDR3 totals 16 residues. Germline loops: CDR1 SGHTS, CDR2 YDEGEE. V lost 0 bases to trimming and J lost 5 bases, with 17 bases between them. The CDR3: CASSLDTGLVLETQYF. The CDR3 coding sequence is TGTGCCAGCAGCTTGGATACAGGGTTGGTTTTGGAGACCCAGTACTTC.

This chain links TRBV9 with TRBJ2-5; 11 nucleotides line up with TRBD2. The germline V gene encodes CDR1 SGDLS and CDR2 YYNGEE. After removal of 5 bases from V and 1 base from J, the junction contained 4 bases not matched to a gene. This CDR3 region has 15 residues. CDR3 amino acids: CASSRLAGIQETQYF. The CDR3 nucleotides read TGTGCCAGCAGTCGACTAGCGGGAATCCAAGAGACCCAGTACTTC. Full variable domain (rest looked up from reference TRBV9 and TRBJ2-5): DSGVTQTPKHLITATGQRVTLRCSPRSGDLSVYWYQQSLDQGLQFLIQYYNGEERAKGNILERFSAQQFPDLHSELNLSSLELGDSALYFCASSRLAGIQETQYFGPGTRLLVL.

As regards this clone: A far larger clone differs by one base, so this is likely a read error. This chain uses TRBV30 with TRBJ1-2, with TRBD1 matching over 8 bases. CDR1 GTSNPN and CDR2 SVGIG come from the germline V gene (reference sequence). The CDR3 has 14 amino acids. CDR3 DNA sequence: TGTGCCTGGAGACGGGACAGGAGTAACTATGGCCACACCTTC. It translates to CAWRRDRSNYGHTF. The variable domain in full, completed from reference TRBV30 and TRBJ1-2, reads SQTIHQWPATLVQPVGSPLSLECTVEGTSNPNLYWYRQAAGRGLQLLFYSVGIGQISSEVPQNLSASRPQDRQFILSSKKLLLSDSGFYLCAWRRDRSNYGHTFGSGTRLTVV.

The table lists this clone with a few counts. The chain uses TRBV5-1 and TRBJ2-7; 8 bases are a match to TRBD1. V was pared by 3 bases and J by 3 bases, with 5 bases of the junction left unmatched. The V gene's germline CDR1 is SGHRS and CDR2 YFSETQ. This CDR3 comprises 14 residues. The CDR3 loop is CASSSNDRGYEQYF. Written as DNA, the CDR3 is TGCGCCAGCAGCTCTAACGACAGGGGCTACGAGCAGTACTTC.